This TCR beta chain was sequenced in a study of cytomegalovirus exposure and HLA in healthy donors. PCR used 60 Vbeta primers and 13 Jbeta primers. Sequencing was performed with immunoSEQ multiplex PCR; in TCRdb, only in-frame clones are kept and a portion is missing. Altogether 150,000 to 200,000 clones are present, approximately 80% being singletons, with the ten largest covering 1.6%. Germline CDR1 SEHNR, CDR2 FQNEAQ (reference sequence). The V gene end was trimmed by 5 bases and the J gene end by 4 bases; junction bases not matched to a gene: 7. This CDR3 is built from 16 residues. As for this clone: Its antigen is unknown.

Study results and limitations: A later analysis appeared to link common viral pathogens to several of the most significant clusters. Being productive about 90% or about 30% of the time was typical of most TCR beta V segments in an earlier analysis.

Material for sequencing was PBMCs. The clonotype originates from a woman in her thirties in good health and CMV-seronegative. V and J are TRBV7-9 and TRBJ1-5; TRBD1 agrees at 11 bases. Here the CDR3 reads CASSAGQGVLNQPQHF. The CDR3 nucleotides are TGTGCCAGCAGCGCGGGACAGGGGGTATTAAATCAGCCCCAGCATTTT.